A selection of T cell receptor beta chains follows, all from one sample in a study of T cell responses to AZD1222 COVID-19 vaccine. This table comes from immunoSEQ multiplex PCR, and its TCRdb copy is limited to in-frame clones, with some not included. This table holds 90,000 to 120,000 clones, 85% to 95% found once. The specimen was peripheral blood, collected 28 days after the second AZD1222 dose. Receptor source: an adult who received the AZD1222 COVID-19 vaccine. CDR3s include the opening cysteine and the closing phenylalanine or tryptophan. Where a row states a size, it is once, few, many or the class of an expanded clone; other rows omit it.

v_gene	abundance	CDR3aa
TRBV4-3	.	CASSLDPSYEQYF
TRBV9	few	CASSSRLVTEQFF
TRBV6-5	.	CASRPGANYGYTF
TRBV27	.	CASTLGTGTTGELFF
TRBV19	.	CASSTWENQPQHF
TRBV5-1	.	CASSLSTAGGTEAFF
TRBV30	.	CALVTSGSYEQYF
TRBV29-1	.	CSVELTGYDTQYF
TRBV3-1/TRBV3-2	once	CASSSGGVQETQYF
TRBV4-3	.	CASSPRGGLVTNEKLFF
TRBV15	.	CATSRVGRLYGYTF
TRBV4-1	.	CASSQDPYEQYF
TRBV5-4	.	CASSLDGNEKLFF
TRBV11-2	.	CASSPRGGGTGNTIYF
TRBV6-1	.	CASSALDRAFVQGYTF
TRBV10-2	.	CASSGNYNEQFF
TRBV19	.	CASSIPGQGYYGYTF
TRBV6-5	.	CASSYDNLASGYTF
TRBV19	.	CASRDRDYEKLFF
TRBV5-4	.	CASSLDQIVDSPLHF
TRBV5-5	.	CASSLSGTGEQPQHF
TRBV6-2/TRBV6-3	.	CASSSTGGLEAFF